These 3 T cell receptor beta chains originate from one sample sequenced in a study of T cell clonality in common variable immunodeficiency. The table came from immunoSEQ multiplex PCR; TCRdb's copy has only in-frame clones and leaves some out. The sample holds about 52,000 clones, and no clone turns up only once. The specimen sequenced was peripheral blood mononuclear cells. These receptors all stem from a person aged 18-70 years in good health.

This clone was picked up many times. Coverage ceases 3 residues before the CDR3 finishes, and the germline J gene fills in the end. The gene calls are TRBV5-6 and TRBJ1-1; D gene uncertain. The CDR3 sequence is 12 residues long. Per germline, CDR1 SGHDT and CDR2 YYEEEE. The V gene lost 2 bases and the J gene lost 5 bases, with 7 bases spanning the gap. The sequenced part of the CDR3 DNA is TGTGCCAGCAGCTTTGTTCGGACTGAA. This gives the protein CASSFVRTE. The whole CDR3 sequence reads CASSFVRTEAFF.

This clone showed up many times. The read ends 3 residues before the CDR3 terminus; that terminus is restored from the germline J gene. This sequence joins TRBV20-1 and TRBJ2-1; 9 nucleotides align to TRBD2. The germline CDR1 and CDR2 sequences are DFQATT and SNEGSKA (reference sequence). V lost 3 bases to trimming and J lost 7 bases; unmatched junction nucleotides: 13. There are 16 residues in the CDR3. CDR3 protein: CSARKIAGAVLNEQFF. The sequenced CDR3 bases are TGCAGTGCTAGGAAGATAGCGGGGGCGGTCCTAAATGAG.

This clone has ten or more counts. The read finishes 3 residues shy of the CDR3 end, and the germline J gene is used to complete it. V usage is TRBV5-1 and J usage is TRBJ2-4, with 8 bases matching TRBD1. This CDR3 has 16 residues. V shed 4 bases, J shed 6 bases, and the junction held 12 bases outside the gene matches. CDR1 and CDR2 (germline): SGHRS, YFSETQ. The CDR3 DNA, read in part, is TGCGCCAGCAGCCTCCGACAGGGGACCGGTGCAAACATT. It is translated as CASSLRQGTGANI. The CDR3, in full, reads CASSLRQGTGANIQYF.